These 19 T cell receptor beta chains were sequenced from one sample in a study of CD8+CD57+ T cells in acquired aplastic anemia. Patients chosen for sequencing had shown CD8+CD57+ cell expansion by flow cytometry. Using genomic DNA as the template, TCR beta VDJ and CDR3 profiling was carried out. MiXCR was run by TCRdb on the reads, yielding one entry per CDR3 protein. The sample includes about 200,000 distinct CDR3 sequences, less than 75% of them seen just once. Sequenced: sorted CD4+, CD8+, or CD8+CD57+ T cells (not recorded which) from PBMCs. These TCRs come from a human donor with aplastic anemia.

This clonotype appeared a few times. V gene TRBV12-3 or TRBV12-4 combines with J gene TRBJ2-7; unclear D gene. Trimming shortened V by 4 bases and J by 6 bases, and 10 bases separated the two germline ends. This CDR3 comprises 12 residues. The CDR3 protein is CASSSSRAEQYF. The CDR3 DNA is TGTGCCAGCAGTTCCTCTCGGGCCGAGCAGTACTTC.

The V and J genes are TRBV7-9 and TRBJ2-2; TRBD2 agrees at 10 bases. CDR1 is SEHNR and CDR2 is FQNEAQ in the germline V gene (reference sequence). The J segment lost 5 bases and the V segment lost 0 bases, leaving 6 bases of the junction unmatched. This CDR3 is built from 17 residues. The CDR3, as DNA: TGTGCCAGCAGCTTAGCGCCACTAGCGGGGACGACCGGGGAGCTGTTTTTT. Translating it yields CASSLAPLAGTTGELFF.

The V call is TRBV19, the J call TRBJ1-5; TRBD1 aligns across 10 bases. Losses at the gene ends were 2 bases for V and 5 bases for J; bases not matched to a gene: 3. The CDR3 has 15 amino acids. Germline assignment: CDR1 LNHDA and CDR2 SQIVND (reference sequence). CDR3 DNA: TGTGCCAGTAGTATAAGGGACAGGGGTGATCAGCCCCAGCATTTT. Amino acids: CASSIRDRGDQPQHF. The full variable domain, with the rest looked up from reference TRBV19 and TRBJ1-5, is DGGITQSPKYLFRKEGQNVTLSCEQNLNHDAMYWYRQDPGQGLRLIYYSQIVNDFQKGDIAEGYSVSREKKESFPLTVTSAQKNPTAFYLCASSIRDRGDQPQHFGDGTRLSIL.

This chain joins TRBV15 and TRBJ2-7, with 8 positions matching TRBD1. The V and J ends lost 0 bases and 3 bases, in that order; junction bases with no gene match: 10. This CDR3 is built from 17 residues. Looked up from germline, CDR1 is LNHNV and CDR2 is YYDKDF (reference sequence). The CDR3: CATSRDALTGELYEQYF. The CDR3 DNA is TGTGCCACCAGCAGAGACGCCCTGACAGGGGAACTCTACGAGCAGTACTTC.

V is TRBV7-9 and J is TRBJ2-7; TRBD2 is a possible D gene (7 bases). This CDR3 has 16 amino acids. From germline, CDR1 is SEHNR and CDR2 FQNEAQ (reference sequence). Trimming took off 9 bases at V and 4 bases at J, with 25 bases between the two ends. CDR3 amino acids: CASRPTSTGGPYEQYF. The DNA for the CDR3 is TGTGCCAGTAGACCGACTAGCACCGGGGGCCCTTACGAGCAGTACTTC. The entire variable domain, with the rest obtained from reference TRBV7-9 and TRBJ2-7, is as follows: DTGVSQNPRHKITKRGQNVTFRCDPISEHNRLYWYRQTLGQGPEFLTYFQNEAQLEKSRLLSDRFSAERPKGSFSTLEIQRTEQGDSAMYLCASRPTSTGGPYEQYFGPGTRLTVT.

This clonotype came up a few times. V gene TRBV15 combines with J gene TRBJ2-7; no clear D gene. Germline lookup yields CDR1 LNHNV and CDR2 YYDKDF (reference sequence). CDR3 length: 13 amino acids. Trimming pared 5 bases from V and 1 base from J, leaving 9 bases between. The CDR3, as DNA: TGTGCCACCAGCTTAGTTGGTTCCTACGAGCAGTACTTC. This gives the protein CATSLVGSYEQYF.

This sequence joins TRBV20-1 and TRBJ1-6, with 10 positions matching TRBD1. Germline V gene data show CDR1 as DFQATT and CDR2 as SNEGSKA (reference sequence). The V segment lost 5 bases and the J segment 5 bases; nucleotides outside the gene matches: 3. CDR3 size: 14 residues. CDR3: CSAPGTGDNSPLHF. The CDR3 nucleotides read TGCAGTGCTCCGGGGACAGGGGATAATTCACCCCTCCACTTT.

As concerns this clonotype: At one boundary the junction diverges from the germline segment, which might be a read error. The rearrangement links TRBV10-3 to TRBJ1-4; the D gene is possibly TRBD1 (5 bases). This CDR3 is 13 amino acids long. CDR1 ENHRY and CDR2 SYGVKD come from the germline V gene. DNA of the CDR3: TGTGCCGTCAGTAGGGACCCAGGAGGGGAACTGTTTTTT. It encodes CAVSRDPGGELFF.

Details on this clonotype: A read error is possible here, since a much larger clone lies one base away. V is TRBV12-3 or TRBV12-4 and J is TRBJ2-5; D is uncertain. The length of the CDR3 is 13 residues. CDR3 in DNA: TGTGCCAGCGGTTTAGCAAGTACGGGGACCCAGTACTTC. As protein: CASGLASTGTQYF.

The V and J genes are TRBV7-3 and TRBJ2-7, with 7 positions matching TRBD2. Per the germline V gene, CDR1 is SGHTA and CDR2 is FQGTGA. V was clipped by 4 bases and J by 7 bases; unmatched bases: 7. The CDR3 runs 13 residues. The CDR3 nucleotides are TGTGCCAGCAGCTCTTTGAACGGGGGGGAGCAGTACTTC. It encodes CASSSLNGGEQYF.

Only a few counts were recorded for this clonotype. The V and J genes are TRBV29-1 and TRBJ2-5; TRBD2 is a possible D gene (6 bases). The CDR3 length is 12 residues. CDR1 is SQVTM and CDR2 is ANQGSEA in the germline V gene. The V and J ends lost 7 bases and 4 bases respectively, with 13 bases between them. CDR3 loop: CSGEDRRETQYF. DNA for the CDR3: TGCAGCGGGGAGGACCGGAGAGAGACCCAGTACTTC.

The CDR3 DNA reads TGTGCCAGCAGTTTACGGACGGTGAGCTCTGGGGCCAACGTCCTGACTTTC. Its protein is CASSLRTVSSGANVLTF. V and J are TRBV28 and TRBJ2-6; D uncertain. V gave up 2 bases and J gave up 0 bases, with 11 bases separating them. This CDR3 is 17 amino acids long. Germline V gene lookup returns CDR1 MDHEN and CDR2 SYDVKM.

The chain employs TRBV10-3 and TRBJ2-1; no firm D call. This CDR3 comprises 13 residues. Between the trimmed V and J ends, which lost 2 bases and 8 bases, there was a span of 10 bases. CDR1 ENHRY and CDR2 SYGVKD come from the germline V gene. The CDR3 loop is CAISEGTGYEQFF. The CDR3 coding sequence is TGTGCCATCAGTGAGGGAACGGGCTATGAGCAGTTCTTC.

The chain recombines TRBV7-3 with TRBJ2-1; possibly TRBD2 for D (7 bases). Germline V gives CDR1 SGHTA, CDR2 FQGTGA. The CDR3 consists of 16 residues. The ends were cut back, 5 bases at V and 4 bases at J, with 18 bases in the middle. The CDR3 loop reads CASSPQGGGGYNEQFF. CDR3 nucleotide sequence: TGTGCCAGCAGCCCCCAGGGCGGGGGCGGGTACAATGAGCAGTTCTTC.

Note on this clonotype: At one end the junction does not follow the germline gene, possibly because of a read error. The chain combines TRBV15 with TRBJ2-1, with D possibly TRBD1 on 5 matching bases. Germline V gives CDR1 LNHNV, CDR2 YYDKDF (reference sequence). CDR3 length: 17 amino acids. CDR3 loop: CATSRDHPGLNYSEQFF. As DNA, the CDR3 is TGTGCCACCAGCAGAGATCATCCAGGGTTAAACTACAGTGAGCAGTTCTTC.

This clonotype has ten or more counts. V and J are TRBV4-1 and TRBJ2-3; D is perhaps TRBD2 (6 bases). V was shortened by 2 bases and J by 2 bases, with 11 bases between the two germline ends. Germline V gene lookup returns CDR1 MGHRA and CDR2 YSYEKL. This CDR3 has 15 amino acids. The CDR3 region is CASSQQGTFTDTQYF. As DNA, the CDR3 is TGCGCCAGCAGCCAACAAGGGACTTTCACAGATACGCAGTATTTT.

This clonotype was picked up many times. The chain joins TRBV5-6 to TRBJ2-3; either TRBD1 or TRBD2 may fit D (6 bases each). Germline V gene lookup returns CDR1 SGHDT and CDR2 YYEEEE. This CDR3 has 15 amino acids. Trimming stripped 2 bases from V and 5 bases from J, with 15 bases between. This CDR3 is CASSFPGAEGDTQYF. The CDR3 nucleotides are TGTGCCAGCAGCTTCCCGGGGGCTGAAGGAGATACGCAGTATTTT.

The gene calls are TRBV9 and TRBJ2-2, with D uncertain. Germline CDR1 SGDLS, CDR2 YYNGEE. The CDR3 consists of 13 residues. The V end lost 0 bases, the J end lost 7 bases, and 7 bases lay between the germline ends. The CDR3 is CASSVESSGELFF. CDR3 nucleotide sequence: TGTGCCAGCAGCGTAGAGAGCAGCGGGGAGCTGTTTTTT.

The chain employs TRBV24-1 and TRBJ2-3; no firm D call. This CDR3 is 15 amino acids long. Trimming pared 1 base from V and 3 bases from J, leaving 10 bases between. Germline CDR1 reads KGHDR; CDR2 reads SFDVKD. CDR3: CATSDLRSSTDTQYF. As DNA, the CDR3 is TGTGCCACCAGTGATTTAAGGAGCTCAACAGATACGCAGTATTTT.